This T cell receptor beta chain was recovered during a study of cytomegalovirus exposure and HLA in healthy donors (dated by TCRdb to between 2016 and 2019). Context from the whole study: A later analysis indicated that the 95 to 150 validation repertoires were generated on the platform also employed for the 650 to 850 repertoires of the first cohort. The study aimed to test whether signatures of past pathogen exposure could be identified by cataloging public T cell receptors. In addition to the first cohort of around 670 subjects, a separate validation cohort of approximately 130 different subjects was used. High-throughput TCR immunosequencing, statistical association of individual TCRs with disease status, and machine learning were combined to predict cytomegalovirus infection status. Results the study describes overall, beyond this receptor: All 120 or so repertoires were used to score co-occurrence in the validation cohort in a later analysis, because that analysis had no HLA typing for the cohort. The study gave a list of some 150 TCR beta chains associated with cytomegalovirus. In a later analysis, TCRs clustered in the first cohort were found to also tend to co-occur in the 120 or so validation repertoires, with 94% of cluster scores above 0. Three of the identified cytomegalovirus-associated TCR beta chains were confirmed in vitro to be specific for cytomegalovirus antigens. Most TCR sequences were observed very rarely across donors, whereas some public TCRs were present in many individuals. Cytomegalovirus status was reported to be diagnosed by the classifier with high specificity and sensitivity in both the original and validation cohorts. It was suggested by the authors that the approach could potentially be generalized to other disease states and immunological phenotypes.

The germline ends are 5 bases apart after V is trimmed by 0 bases and J by 3 bases. Its CDR3 holds 13 amino acids, cysteine through phenylalanine. The kept DNA is CDR3 alone, 39 bases in frame from the first base. Sequences MNHEY (CDR1) and SMNVEV (CDR2) are obtained from the germline V gene (reference sequence). The donors belonged to the validation cohort of about 120 subjects, which was separate from the approximately 700-subject first cohort. The library was built by means of the immunoSEQ multiplex PCR assay. On the authors' methods: To diagnose cytomegalovirus status from the catalog of TCR beta chain sequences, a statistical classification framework was built. TCRdb re-hosts the immuneACCESS table, in-frame sequences only. Its copies lack some clones; in the studies checked, an unresolved V gene accounts for under half of them, and the cause for the rest is not known. Clone size and the V and J calls come from that table; the DNA yielded D and trimming. In this sample the table shows 140,000 to 150,000 clones, about 89% of which occur a single time. The ten largest make up 0.55% to 0.8% of the sample.

With respect to this clone: No cognate antigen has been identified for it. Per-nucleotide qualities are absent, and no much larger clonotype sits a single base away.

The sample taken for sequencing was PBMCs. Recombination connected TRBV27 to TRBJ1-2; a confident D gene designation cannot be given. The sequence derives from a man aged 18-30 years in good health and CMV-seronegative. The nucleotide sequence is TGTGCCAGCAGTTTATCATCAGACTATGGCTACACCTTC. Its product reads: CASSLSSDYGYTF.